This record concerns one T cell receptor (beta chain) sequence. Antigen: not known. Authors' analysis steps: Quality scores were absent from the junction-only immunoSEQ sequences, so filtering differed. Clones were read by immunoSEQ multiplex PCR, and TCRdb kept only the in-frame ones, dropping some. That table gives V, J and clone size, and the DNA gave D and trimming. The table shows 2.5 million or so clones, with roughly 92% occurring only once. This sample was taken from a study of shared clonotypes between healthy human individuals. Study details: Researchers drew samples from two women and a few men aged 18 to 49.

V was clipped by 6 bases and J by 2 bases; unmatched bases: 10. This CDR3 has 15 amino acids. Germline lookup yields CDR1 MNHEY and CDR2 SMNVEV (reference sequence). Every donor was a Caucasian adult from Nashville, Tennessee. Study-wide results and limits: Naive subsets, compared against memory subsets, generally had larger estimated richness values.

V usage is TRBV27 and J usage is TRBJ2-7; 7 positions match TRBD1. This clonotype was obtained from a man aged 18 to 29 in good health. The sequenced sample was naive CD4+ T cells sorted from blood. As to subset: CD45RA+ positively selected. CDR3 coding DNA: TGTGCCAGCAGCCCAGACAGGGCGCGCACCTACGAGCAGTACTTC. It specifies CASSPDRARTYEQYF.